Listed below are T cell receptor beta chains from one sample, sequenced in a study of PD-1 blockade in classical Hodgkin lymphoma. The data were produced by immunoSEQ multiplex PCR, yet TCRdb's version contains in-frame clones alone and is incomplete. The repertoire holds 50,000 or so clones, just under 75% seen once, with roughly 16% in the top ten. The material sequenced was peripheral blood mononuclear cells (PBMCs), taken before the second cycle of nivolumab. The source of these receptors is a human donor with classical Hodgkin lymphoma. Each CDR3 is given with its conserved first and last residue. Fields, in order: J gene, clone size, D gene, V gene, CDR3 DNA, CDR3 protein. The D gene is left open where the match is weak. The listing skips clone size in some rows; elsewhere it reads once, few, many or a size class.

J: TRBJ2-3; size: once; D: TRBD2; V: TRBV19; DNA: TGTGCCAGTAAAGAGACTAGCGGGAGGTTGACAGATACGCAGTATTTT; CDR3: CASKETSGRLTDTQYF
J: TRBJ1-5; size: NA; D: NA; V: TRBV9; DNA: TGTGCCAGCAGCGCCCAGGAGGGAGTGTTTCAGCCCCAGCATTTT; CDR3: CASSAQEGVFQPQHF
J: TRBJ2-7; size: once; D: NA; V: TRBV29-1; DNA: TGCAGCGCCGAGCGCGGACACGAGCAGTACTTC; CDR3: CSAERGHEQYF
J: TRBJ2-4; size: NA; D: NA; V: TRBV6-5; DNA: TGTGCCAGCACGTTTGAGGGAGCGAACATTCAGTACTTC; CDR3: CASTFEGANIQYF
J: TRBJ1-2; size: few; D: NA; V: TRBV6-5; DNA: TGTGCCAGCAGCGGCGGCTATGGCTACACCTTC; CDR3: CASSGGYGYTF
J: TRBJ2-5; size: NA; D: NA; V: TRBV6-5; DNA: TGTGCCAGCAGTCCGGCGGACGGGGTGACCCAGTACTTC; CDR3: CASSPADGVTQYF
J: TRBJ1-5; size: once; D: NA; V: TRBV6-1; DNA: TGTGCCAGCAGTGGAGGGGGGGAAAGGGCTCAGCCCCAGCATTTT; CDR3: CASSGGGERAQPQHF
J: TRBJ1-5; size: NA; D: NA; V: TRBV27; DNA: TGTGCCAGCAGTCCCGTGTGGGGAAATCAGCCCCAGCATTTT; CDR3: CASSPVWGNQPQHF
J: TRBJ1-4; size: NA; D: NA; V: TRBV6-5; DNA: TGTGCCAGCAGTTTGGAGTTCCGTGCAACTAATGAAAAACTGTTTTTT; CDR3: CASSLEFRATNEKLFF
J: TRBJ2-7; size: NA; D: NA; V: TRBV6-5; DNA: TGTGCCAGCAGTCCGGGGCTTATGCTTTACGAGCAGTACTTC; CDR3: CASSPGLMLYEQYF